This passage covers 23 T cell receptor beta chains from one sample sequenced in a study of cytomegalovirus exposure and HLA in healthy donors. PCR primers comprised 60 Vbeta and 13 Jbeta primers. The table came from immunoSEQ multiplex PCR; TCRdb's copy has only in-frame clones and leaves some out. The sample records 200,000 or so clones, approximately 84% being singletons. The sequencing input was PBMCs. These receptors all come from a boy between 5 and 17 years old in good health and CMV-seronegative.

The chain uses TRBV5-1 and TRBJ2-5; TRBD1 might be the D (5 bases). This CDR3 is 13 amino acids long. Looked up from germline, CDR1 is SGHRS and CDR2 is YFSETQ. Trimming cost V 2 bases and J 1 base, with 6 bases left between them. Here the CDR3 reads CASSLDSQETQYF. In DNA, the CDR3 is TGCGCCAGCAGCTTAGACAGCCAAGAGACCCAGTACTTC.

This clone occurred a few times. This sequence joins TRBV4-1 and TRBJ1-6, with D possibly TRBD1 on 6 matching bases. CDR1 MGHRA and CDR2 YSYEKL come from the germline V gene. V lost 7 bases to trimming and J lost 5 bases, with 15 bases between them. CDR3 size: 15 residues. CDR3 DNA: TGCGCCAGCAACACTCAAGACAGGAATAATTCACCCCTCCACTTT. Translation gives CASNTQDRNNSPLHF.

The chain recombines TRBV28 with TRBJ2-7; TRBD2 agrees at 8 bases. V gave up 6 bases and J gave up 2 bases; unmatched junction bases: 3. CDR3 length: 13 residues. Germline V gene lookup returns CDR1 MDHEN and CDR2 SYDVKM. The CDR3 DNA sequence: TGTGCCAGCAGCCCTAGCGGGCCCTACGAGCAGTACTTC. Amino acid sequence: CASSPSGPYEQYF.

The chain employs TRBV5-4 and TRBJ2-3; D perhaps matches TRBD2 (5 bases). V was pared by 4 bases and J by 6 bases, with 9 bases between. The CDR3 is made up of 12 amino acids. CDR1 and CDR2 (germline): SGHNT, YYREEE (reference sequence). The CDR3 region has the DNA TGTGCCAGCAGCGTCCCGGGGGATACGCAGTATTTT. Encoded protein: CASSVPGDTQYF.

For the CDR3, the DNA is TGTGCCAGCAGCAAAGAGCCGATATACACAGATACGCAGTATTTT. Translating gives CASSKEPIYTDTQYF. V and J are TRBV7-6 and TRBJ2-3; D gene uncertain. Between the trimmed V and J ends, which lost 5 bases and 2 bases, there was a span of 14 bases. The CDR3 sequence is 15 residues long. Germline V gene sequence: CDR1 SGHVS, CDR2 FNYEAQ.

The chain uses TRBV5-1 and TRBJ2-7; 13 bases map to TRBD2. Unmatched junction bases numbered 4, after V lost 0 bases and J lost 4 bases. This CDR3 region has 16 residues. Germline lookup yields CDR1 SGHRS and CDR2 YFSETQ. The CDR3 DNA sequence: TGCGCCAGCAGCTTGGTCGGGACTAGCGGGATTTACGAGCAGTACTTC. Protein sequence: CASSLVGTSGIYEQYF. The entire variable domain, with the rest obtained from reference TRBV5-1 and TRBJ2-7, is as follows: KAGVTQTPRYLIKTRGQQVTLSCSPISGHRSVSWYQQTPGQGLQFLFEYFSETQRNKGNFPGRFSGRQFSNSRSEMNVSTLELGDSALYLCASSLVGTSGIYEQYFGPGTRLTVT.

The chain links TRBV19 to TRBJ1-4; tentative D call: TRBD1 (5 bases). This CDR3 spans 14 amino acids. The V end lost 4 bases, the J end lost 8 bases, and 14 bases lay between the germline ends. The germline V gene has CDR1 LNHDA and CDR2 SQIVND (reference sequence). The CDR3 loop is CASSTPGKGEKLFF. The CDR3 nucleotides read TGTGCCAGTAGTACTCCAGGGAAAGGGGAAAAACTGTTTTTT.

This clone was seen repeatedly, ten times or more. The chain joins TRBV28 to TRBJ2-2; D possibly corresponds to TRBD1 (5 bases). The CDR3 extends over 14 amino acids. Trimming cost V 2 bases and J 7 bases, with 11 bases left between them. CDR1 and CDR2 (germline): MDHEN, SYDVKM. The chain's CDR3 is CASSLSRADGELFF. In DNA form, the CDR3 reads TGTGCCAGCAGTTTAAGCAGGGCTGACGGGGAGCTGTTTTTT.

The rearrangement joins TRBV9 to TRBJ1-6; 7 bases are shared with TRBD1. The CDR3 spans 16 residues. The V and J ends lost 4 bases and 3 bases, in that order; junction bases with no gene match: 7. In germline, CDR1 is SGDLS, CDR2 YYNGEE. In DNA form, the CDR3 reads TGTGCCAGCAGCCCTTGGGACAGCAACTATAATTCACCCCTCCACTTT. It encodes CASSPWDSNYNSPLHF.

The genes are TRBV5-6 and TRBJ1-1; 10 bases align to TRBD1. Trimming removed 2 bases from V and 1 base from J; junction bases left unmatched: 5. The CDR3 sequence is 16 residues long. Germline V gives CDR1 SGHDT, CDR2 YYEEEE. CDR3 in amino acids: CASSFRTGGTNTEAFF. The CDR3 DNA reads as TGTGCCAGCAGCTTCCGGACAGGGGGGACGAACACTGAAGCTTTCTTT.

In this sample, this clone turned up once. The V call is TRBV20-1, the J call TRBJ2-2; D remains unclear. CDR1 is DFQATT and CDR2 is SNEGSKA in the germline V gene (reference sequence). The CDR3 sequence is 11 residues long. The V end was cut by 1 base, the J end by 6 bases, with 3 bases between. CDR3 nucleotides: TGCAGTGCTAGAGTCGCCGGGGAGCTGTTTTTT. Protein sequence: CSARVAGELFF.

The rearrangement links TRBV5-3 to TRBJ2-1; TRBD2 matches 8 bases. TRBV5-3 falls under the ORF class, with uncertain function. This CDR3 has 14 amino acids. After removal of 4 bases from V and 6 bases from J, the junction contained 6 bases not matched to a gene. The CDR3 here is CARSHGLAANEQFF. The CDR3 nucleotides are TGTGCCAGAAGCCACGGACTAGCAGCCAATGAGCAGTTCTTC.

This sequence joins TRBV29-1 and TRBJ2-5; 7 positions match TRBD2. Germline CDR1 is SQVTM and CDR2 is ANQGSEA. CDR3 length: 12 residues. V lost 4 bases, J lost 6 bases, and 5 bases stayed unmatched. As DNA, the CDR3 is TGCAGCGTTGGGGAGGGCGGACAGACCCAGTACTTC. Residues: CSVGEGGQTQYF.

The chain joins TRBV9 to TRBJ1-1, with 12 bases fitting TRBD1. Trimming cost V 3 bases and J 3 bases; bases outside gene matches: 9. CDR1 and CDR2 (germline): SGDLS, YYNGEE. The CDR3 loop spans 17 amino acids. CDR3 sequence: CASSAPGQGAWDTEAFF. The CDR3 DNA reads as TGTGCCAGCAGCGCACCGGGACAGGGGGCGTGGGACACTGAAGCTTTCTTT.

The chain couples TRBV7-6 to TRBJ2-5; D is unclear. Germline V gene data show CDR1 as SGHVS and CDR2 as FNYEAQ. Trimming took off 0 bases at V and 0 bases at J, with 8 bases between the two ends. The CDR3 is 15 amino acids. As DNA, the CDR3 is TGTGCCAGCAGCTTAGCTCACGGAGACCAAGAGACCCAGTACTTC. This encodes CASSLAHGDQETQYF.

A note on this clone: Different DNA sequences within this sample yield the same CDR3. The gene calls are TRBV13 and TRBJ2-5; 12 bases line up with TRBD2. The V segment lost 2 bases and the J segment 3 bases; nucleotides outside the gene matches: 1. CDR1 PRHDT and CDR2 FYEKMQ come from the germline V gene (reference sequence). The CDR3 loop spans 15 amino acids. The CDR3 nucleotides read TGTGCCAGCAGCTTACGGACTAGCGGGAAAGAGACCCAGTACTTC. Translating it yields CASSLRTSGKETQYF.

This clone was seen a handful of times. The genes are TRBV6-6 and TRBJ1-3; D unresolved. This CDR3 is 16 amino acids long. In germline, CDR1 is MNHNY, CDR2 SVGAGI (reference sequence). V shed 11 bases and J shed 0 bases, with 20 bases lying between them. The CDR3 loop reads CASPPAPGSSGNTIYF. The CDR3, as DNA: TGTGCCTCCCCACCAGCCCCGGGTAGCTCTGGAAACACCATATATTTT.

This clone was observed a handful of times. This chain uses TRBV30 with TRBJ2-7; weak D call: TRBD1 (6 bases). V was clipped by 4 bases and J by 0 bases, with 13 bases between them. The germline gives CDR1 GTSNPN, CDR2 SVGIG (reference sequence). The CDR3 has 14 residues. CDR3: CAWTRDTISYEQYF. For the CDR3, the DNA is TGTGCCTGGACCCGGGACACCATCTCCTACGAGCAGTACTTC.

The V and J genes are TRBV7-9 and TRBJ1-1; the D is unclear. The germline V and J ends were trimmed by 1 base and 1 base, with 19 bases remaining between them. Germline V gene lookup returns CDR1 SEHNR and CDR2 FQNEAQ (reference sequence). This CDR3 contains 18 residues. CDR3 loop: CASSLGTQSGFSNTEAFF. The CDR3 DNA reads as TGTGCCAGCAGCTTAGGGACTCAATCGGGTTTTTCGAACACTGAAGCTTTCTTT.

This clone was seen just once. An end of the junction does not agree with germline; a read error may underlie this. The J gene is TRBJ2-1, the V gene TRBV5-1; 10 bases are a match to TRBD1. The CDR3 loop spans 14 amino acids. Germline CDR1 SGHRS, CDR2 YFSETQ. The CDR3 region has the DNA TGCGCCGCCGGGGACAGGGGTTCCTCCAATGAGCAGTTCTTC. As protein: CAAGDRGSSNEQFF.

The rearrangement uses TRBV11-1 and TRBJ2-1, with 7 nucleotides matching TRBD2. Germline V gene sequence: CDR1 SGHAT, CDR2 FQDESV (reference sequence). The CDR3 is 16 residues long. Trimming cost V 2 bases and J 5 bases; bases outside gene matches: 9. The CDR3 DNA reads TGTGCCAGCAGCTTACCGCGGCTAGCGGATAACAATGAGCAGTTCTTC. Amino acid sequence: CASSLPRLADNNEQFF.

V gene TRBV7-2 combines with J gene TRBJ1-5, with D perhaps matching TRBD1 (6 bases). The germline V and J ends were trimmed by 5 bases and 2 bases, with 19 bases remaining between them. The CDR3 totals 17 residues. The germline V gene encodes CDR1 SGHTA and CDR2 FQGNSA. The CDR3 DNA follows: TGTGCCAGCAGCGCCCGGGACACCGATAGAGGCAATCAGCCCCAGCATTTT. This gives the protein CASSARDTDRGNQPQHF.

The chain carries TRBV7-3 and TRBJ2-6; no definite D call. Germline V gene data show CDR1 as SGHTA and CDR2 as FQGTGA. The CDR3 sequence is 15 residues long. V lost 0 bases and J 0 bases, leaving 3 bases between the germline ends. This chain's CDR3 is CASSLTFSGANVLTF. Written as DNA, the CDR3 is TGTGCCAGCAGCTTAACCTTCTCTGGGGCCAACGTCCTGACTTTC.